This TCR beta chain was sequenced during a study of shared clonotypes between healthy human individuals. Sequencing used immunoSEQ multiplex PCR; TCRdb keeps in-frame clones, though not all of them. The top ten hold roughly 0.055% of the sample, which has under 600,000 clones, roughly 97% seen once. As to this clone: What it binds is unknown.

V was pared by 0 bases and J by 5 bases, with 7 bases between. Germline loops: CDR1 SNHLY, CDR2 FYNNEI. This CDR3 has 14 residues. Study-wide points: Memory subsets generally showed smaller estimated richness than naive subsets did.

This TCR derives from a woman between 25 and 40 years old in good health. Input material: naive CD4+ T cells sorted from blood. The subset denotes: CD45RA+ positively selected. V usage is TRBV2 and J usage is TRBJ2-2; D not resolved. As DNA, the CDR3 is TGTGCCAGCAGTGAAGCGGACGTTACCGGGGAGCTGTTTTTT. It is translated as CASSEADVTGELFF. The full variable domain, its missing parts supplied by reference TRBV2 and TRBJ2-2, is EPEVTQTPSHQVTQMGQEVILRCVPISNHLYFYWYRQILGQKVEFLVSFYNNEISEKSEIFDDQFSVERPDGSNFTLKIRSTKLEDSAMYFCASSEADVTGELFFGEGSRLTVL.